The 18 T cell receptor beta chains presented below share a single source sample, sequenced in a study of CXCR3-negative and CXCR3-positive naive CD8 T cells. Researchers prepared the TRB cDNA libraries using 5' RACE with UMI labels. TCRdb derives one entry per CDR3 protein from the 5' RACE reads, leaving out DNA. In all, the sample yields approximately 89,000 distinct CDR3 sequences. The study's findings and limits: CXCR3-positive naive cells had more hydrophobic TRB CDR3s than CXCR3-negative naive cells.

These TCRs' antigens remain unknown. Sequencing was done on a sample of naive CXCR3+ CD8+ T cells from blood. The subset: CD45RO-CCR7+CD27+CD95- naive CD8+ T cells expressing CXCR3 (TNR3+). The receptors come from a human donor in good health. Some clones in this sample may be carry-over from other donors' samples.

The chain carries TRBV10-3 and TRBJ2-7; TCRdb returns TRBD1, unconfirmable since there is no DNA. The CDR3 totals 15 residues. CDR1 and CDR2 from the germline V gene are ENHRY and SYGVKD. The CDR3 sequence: CAISESVTGIYEQYF.

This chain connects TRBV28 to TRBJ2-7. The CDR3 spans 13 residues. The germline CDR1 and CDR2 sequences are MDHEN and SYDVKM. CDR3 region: CASSFARDYEQYF.

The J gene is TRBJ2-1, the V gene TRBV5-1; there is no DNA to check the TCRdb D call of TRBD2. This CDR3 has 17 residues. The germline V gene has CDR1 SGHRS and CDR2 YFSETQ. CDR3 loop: CASSLDPSGGAINEQFF.

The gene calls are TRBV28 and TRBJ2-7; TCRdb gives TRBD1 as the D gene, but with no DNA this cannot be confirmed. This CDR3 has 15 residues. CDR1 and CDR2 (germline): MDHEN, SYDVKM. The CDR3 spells CASSSGTGDLFEQYF.

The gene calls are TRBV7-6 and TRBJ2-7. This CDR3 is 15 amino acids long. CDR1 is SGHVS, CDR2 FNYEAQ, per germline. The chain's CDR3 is CASSLFGDRPYEQYF.

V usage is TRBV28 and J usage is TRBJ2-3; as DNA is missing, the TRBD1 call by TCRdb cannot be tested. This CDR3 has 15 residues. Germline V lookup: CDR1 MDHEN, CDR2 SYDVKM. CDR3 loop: CASSFSDRARDTQYF. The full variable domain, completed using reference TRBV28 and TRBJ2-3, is DVKVTQSSRYLVKRTGEKVFLECVQDMDHENMFWYRQDPGLGLRLIYFSYDVKMKEKGDIPEGYSVSREKKERFSLILESASTNQTSMYLCASSFSDRARDTQYFGPGTRLTVL.

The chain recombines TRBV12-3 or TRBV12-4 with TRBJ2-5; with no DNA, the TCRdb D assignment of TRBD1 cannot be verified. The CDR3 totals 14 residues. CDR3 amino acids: CASSSGKYQETQYF.

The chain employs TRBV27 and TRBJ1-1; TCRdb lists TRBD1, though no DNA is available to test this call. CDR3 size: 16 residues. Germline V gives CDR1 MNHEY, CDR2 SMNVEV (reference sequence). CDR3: CASSGGTAKRNTEAFF.

The CDR3 loop reads CASSVSDGSYNEQFF. This chain links TRBV9 with TRBJ2-1. The CDR3 is 15 residues long. CDR1 SGDLS and CDR2 YYNGEE come from the germline V gene.

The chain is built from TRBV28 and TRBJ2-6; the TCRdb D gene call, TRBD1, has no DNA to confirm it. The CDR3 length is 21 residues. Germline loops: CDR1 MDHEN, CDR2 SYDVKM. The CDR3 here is CASSRLGGGELRSSGANVLTF.

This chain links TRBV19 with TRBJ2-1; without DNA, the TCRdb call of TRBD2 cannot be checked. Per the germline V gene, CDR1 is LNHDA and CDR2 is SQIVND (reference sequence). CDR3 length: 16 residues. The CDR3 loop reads CASSMGLAGAYNEQFF. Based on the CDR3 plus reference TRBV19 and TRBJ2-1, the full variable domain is DGGITQSPKYLFRKEGQNVTLSCEQNLNHDAMYWYRQDPGQGLRLIYYSQIVNDFQKGDIAEGYSVSREKKESFPLTVTSAQKNPTAFYLCASSMGLAGAYNEQFFGPGTRLTVL.

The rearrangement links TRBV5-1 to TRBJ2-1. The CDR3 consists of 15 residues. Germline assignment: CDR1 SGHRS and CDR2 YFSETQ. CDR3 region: CASRPTRGSYNEQFF. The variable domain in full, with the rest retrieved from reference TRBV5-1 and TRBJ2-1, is KAGVTQTPRYLIKTRGQQVTLSCSPISGHRSVSWYQQTPGQGLQFLFEYFSETQRNKGNFPGRFSGRQFSNSRSEMNVSTLELGDSALYLCASRPTRGSYNEQFFGPGTRLTVL.

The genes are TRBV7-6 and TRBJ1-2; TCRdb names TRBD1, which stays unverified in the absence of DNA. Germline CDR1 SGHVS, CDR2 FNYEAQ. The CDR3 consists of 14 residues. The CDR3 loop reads CASSLGETNYGYTF. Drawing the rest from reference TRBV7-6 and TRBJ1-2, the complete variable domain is GAGVSQSPRYKVTKRGQDVALRCDPISGHVSLYWYRQALGQGPEFLTYFNYEAQQDKSGLPNDRFSAERPEGSISTLTIQRTEQRDSAMYRCASSLGETNYGYTFGSGTRLTVV.

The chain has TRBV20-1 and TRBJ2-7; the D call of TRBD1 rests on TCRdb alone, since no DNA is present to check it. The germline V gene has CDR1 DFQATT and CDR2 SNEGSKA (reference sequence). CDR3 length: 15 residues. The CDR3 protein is CSARGQDSLFYEQYF.

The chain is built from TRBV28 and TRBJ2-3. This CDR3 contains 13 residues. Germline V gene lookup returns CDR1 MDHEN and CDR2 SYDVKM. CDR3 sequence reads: CASRGRSTDTQYF.

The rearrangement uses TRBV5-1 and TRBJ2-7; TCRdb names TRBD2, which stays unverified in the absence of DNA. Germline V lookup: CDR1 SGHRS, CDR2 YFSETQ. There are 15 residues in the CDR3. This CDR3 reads CASSLYAGSAAEQYF. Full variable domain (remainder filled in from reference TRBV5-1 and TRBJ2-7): KAGVTQTPRYLIKTRGQQVTLSCSPISGHRSVSWYQQTPGQGLQFLFEYFSETQRNKGNFPGRFSGRQFSNSRSEMNVSTLELGDSALYLCASSLYAGSAAEQYFGPGTRLTVT.

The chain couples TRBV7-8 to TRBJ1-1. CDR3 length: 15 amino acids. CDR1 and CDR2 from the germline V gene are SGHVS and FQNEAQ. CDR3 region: CASSLAAGWNTEAFF.

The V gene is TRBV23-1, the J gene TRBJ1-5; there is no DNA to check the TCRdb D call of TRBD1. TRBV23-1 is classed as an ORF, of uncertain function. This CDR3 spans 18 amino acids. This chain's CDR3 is CARAHEPANRGPNQPQHF.